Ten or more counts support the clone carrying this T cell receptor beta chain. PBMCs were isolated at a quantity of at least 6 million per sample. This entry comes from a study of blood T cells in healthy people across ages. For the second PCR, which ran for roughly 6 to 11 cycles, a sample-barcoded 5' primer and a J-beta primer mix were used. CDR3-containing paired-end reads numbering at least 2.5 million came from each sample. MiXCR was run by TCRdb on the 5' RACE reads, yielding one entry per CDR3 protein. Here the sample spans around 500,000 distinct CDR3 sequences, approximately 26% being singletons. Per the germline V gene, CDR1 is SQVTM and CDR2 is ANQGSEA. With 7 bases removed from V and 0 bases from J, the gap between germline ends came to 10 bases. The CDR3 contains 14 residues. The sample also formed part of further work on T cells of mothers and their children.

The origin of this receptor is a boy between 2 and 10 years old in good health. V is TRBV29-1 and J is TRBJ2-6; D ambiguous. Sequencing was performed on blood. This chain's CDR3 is CSATDGSGANVLTF. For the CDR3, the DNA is TGCAGCGCTACTGACGGCTCTGGGGCCAACGTCCTGACTTTC.